This T cell receptor (beta chain) derives from a study of cytomegalovirus exposure and HLA in healthy donors. Findings and caveats of the study: Using a false discovery rate of 0.05, a later analysis showed that approximately 17,000 TCR beta sequences were associated with HLA alleles. Productive rates of about 90% or about 30% were seen for most TCR beta V segments in an earlier analysis.

Worth noting for this clone: Antigen unknown.

The PCR was carried out with 60 Vbeta primers and 13 Jbeta primers. Produced via immunoSEQ multiplex PCR; TCRdb's table is partial and in-frame only. The sample holds roughly 97,000 clones, roughly 85% seen once. This receptor was obtained from a man aged 55 to 69 in good health and CMV-seropositive. Sequenced sample: PBMCs.

CDR3 in DNA: TGTGCCAGCTCACCATCAGGGATAGACAAAAACATTCAGTACTTC. Translating gives CASSPSGIDKNIQYF. The chain is built from TRBV18 and TRBJ2-4; weak D call: TRBD1 (5 bases). Trimming pared 2 bases from V and 3 bases from J, leaving 11 bases between. There are 15 residues in the CDR3. The germline V gene has CDR1 KGHSH and CDR2 LQKENI.